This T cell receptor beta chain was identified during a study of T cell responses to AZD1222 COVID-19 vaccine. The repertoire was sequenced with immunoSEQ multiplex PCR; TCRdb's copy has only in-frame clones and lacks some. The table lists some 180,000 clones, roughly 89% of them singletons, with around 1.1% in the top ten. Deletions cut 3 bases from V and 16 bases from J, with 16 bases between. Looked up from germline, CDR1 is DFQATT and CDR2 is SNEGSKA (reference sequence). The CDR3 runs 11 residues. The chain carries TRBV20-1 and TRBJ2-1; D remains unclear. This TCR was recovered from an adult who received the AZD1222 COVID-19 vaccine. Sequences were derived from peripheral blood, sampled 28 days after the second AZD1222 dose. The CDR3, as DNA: TGCAGTGCTAGTCACAATGGATATGTCTTCTTC. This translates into CSASHNGYVFF.